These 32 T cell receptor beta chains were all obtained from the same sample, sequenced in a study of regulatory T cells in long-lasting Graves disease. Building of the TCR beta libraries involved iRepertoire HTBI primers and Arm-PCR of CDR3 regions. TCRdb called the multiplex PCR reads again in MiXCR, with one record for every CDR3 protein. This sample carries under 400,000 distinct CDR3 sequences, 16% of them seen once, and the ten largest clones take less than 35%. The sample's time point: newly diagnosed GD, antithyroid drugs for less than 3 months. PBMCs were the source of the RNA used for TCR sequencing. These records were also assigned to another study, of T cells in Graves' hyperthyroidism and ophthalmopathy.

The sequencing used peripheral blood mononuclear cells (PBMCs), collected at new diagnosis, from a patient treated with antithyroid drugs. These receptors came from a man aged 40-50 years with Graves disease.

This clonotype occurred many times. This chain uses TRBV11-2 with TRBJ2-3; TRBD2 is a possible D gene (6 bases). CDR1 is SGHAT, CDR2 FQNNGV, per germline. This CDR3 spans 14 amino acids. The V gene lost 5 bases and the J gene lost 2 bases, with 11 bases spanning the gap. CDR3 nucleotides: TGTGCCAGCAGCATAAGGACTAACACAGATACGCAGTATTTT. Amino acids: CASSIRTNTDTQYF. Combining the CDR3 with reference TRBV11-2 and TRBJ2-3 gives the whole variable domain EAGVAQSPRYKIIEKRQSVAFWCNPISGHATLYWYQQILGQGPKLLIQFQNNGVVDDSQLPKDRFSAERLKGVDSTLKIQPAKLEDSAVYLCASSIRTNTDTQYFGPGTRLTVL.

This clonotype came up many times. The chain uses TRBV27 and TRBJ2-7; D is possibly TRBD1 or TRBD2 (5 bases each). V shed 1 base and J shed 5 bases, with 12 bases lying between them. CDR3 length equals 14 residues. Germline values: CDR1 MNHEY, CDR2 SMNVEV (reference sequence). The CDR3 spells CASSLWSGDDEQYF. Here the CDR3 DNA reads TGTGCCAGCAGTTTATGGTCCGGGGACGACGAGCAGTACTTC.

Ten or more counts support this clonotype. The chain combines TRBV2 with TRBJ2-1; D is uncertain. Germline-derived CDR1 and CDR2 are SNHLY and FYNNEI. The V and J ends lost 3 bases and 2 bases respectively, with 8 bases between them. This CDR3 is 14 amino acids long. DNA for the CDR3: TGTGCCAGCAGTGACTCTGCCGCCTACAATGAGCAGTTCTTC. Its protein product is CASSDSAAYNEQFF.

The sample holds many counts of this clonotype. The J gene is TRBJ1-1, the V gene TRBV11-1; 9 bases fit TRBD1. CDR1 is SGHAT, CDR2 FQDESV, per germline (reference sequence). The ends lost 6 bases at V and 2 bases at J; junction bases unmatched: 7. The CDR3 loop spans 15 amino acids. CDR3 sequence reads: CASRETGGDNTEAFF. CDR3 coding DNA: TGTGCCAGCAGAGAAACAGGGGGCGATAACACTGAAGCTTTCTTT.

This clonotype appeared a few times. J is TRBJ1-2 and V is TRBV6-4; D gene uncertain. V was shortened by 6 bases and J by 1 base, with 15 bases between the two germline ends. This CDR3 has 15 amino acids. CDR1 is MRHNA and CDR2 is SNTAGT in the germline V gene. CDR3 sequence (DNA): TGTGCCAGCAGCCTATCCCGCGGATATAACTATGGCTACACCTTC. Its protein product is CASSLSRGYNYGYTF.

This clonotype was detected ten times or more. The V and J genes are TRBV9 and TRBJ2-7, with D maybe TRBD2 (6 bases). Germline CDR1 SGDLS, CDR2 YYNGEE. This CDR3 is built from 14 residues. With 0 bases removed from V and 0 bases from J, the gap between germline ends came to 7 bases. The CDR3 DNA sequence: TGTGCCAGCAGCGTAGGCGGGAACTCCTACGAGCAGTACTTC. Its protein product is CASSVGGNSYEQYF.

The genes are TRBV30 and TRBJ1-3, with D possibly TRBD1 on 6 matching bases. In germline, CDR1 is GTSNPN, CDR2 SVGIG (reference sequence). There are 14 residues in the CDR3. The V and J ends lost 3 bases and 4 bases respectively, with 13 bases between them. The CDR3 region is CAWSQGRIGNTIYF. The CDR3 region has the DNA TGTGCCTGGAGCCAGGGGCGAATCGGAAACACCATATATTTT.

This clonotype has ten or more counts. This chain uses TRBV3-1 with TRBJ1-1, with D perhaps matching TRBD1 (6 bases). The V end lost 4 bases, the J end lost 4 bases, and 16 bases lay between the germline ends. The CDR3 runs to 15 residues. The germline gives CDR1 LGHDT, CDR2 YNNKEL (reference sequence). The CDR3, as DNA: TGTGCCAGCAGCCGTGGTGGGGGGGCGGTCACTGAAGCTTTCTTT. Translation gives CASSRGGGAVTEAFF.

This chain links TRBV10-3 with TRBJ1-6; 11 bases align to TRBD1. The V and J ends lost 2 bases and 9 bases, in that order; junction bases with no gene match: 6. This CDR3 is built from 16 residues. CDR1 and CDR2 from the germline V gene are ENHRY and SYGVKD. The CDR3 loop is CAISEQLDRGPSPLHF. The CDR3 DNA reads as TGTGCCATCAGTGAGCAGCTGGACAGGGGGCCTTCACCCCTCCACTTT.

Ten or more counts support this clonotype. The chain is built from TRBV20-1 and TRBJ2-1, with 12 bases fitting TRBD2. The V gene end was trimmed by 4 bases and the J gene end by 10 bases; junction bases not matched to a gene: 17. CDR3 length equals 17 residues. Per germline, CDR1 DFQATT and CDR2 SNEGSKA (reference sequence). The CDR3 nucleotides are TGCAGTGCTACCTACCCAATACTAGCGGGGGGTAAGGAAGAGCAGTTCTTC. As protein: CSATYPILAGGKEEQFF.

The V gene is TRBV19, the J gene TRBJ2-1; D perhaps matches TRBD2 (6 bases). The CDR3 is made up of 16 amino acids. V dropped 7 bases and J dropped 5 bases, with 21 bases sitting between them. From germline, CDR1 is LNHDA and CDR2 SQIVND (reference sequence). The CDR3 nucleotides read TGTGCCAGTACCCGCTCGCAGACTAGAGTCGACAATGAGCAGTTCTTC. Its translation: CASTRSQTRVDNEQFF.

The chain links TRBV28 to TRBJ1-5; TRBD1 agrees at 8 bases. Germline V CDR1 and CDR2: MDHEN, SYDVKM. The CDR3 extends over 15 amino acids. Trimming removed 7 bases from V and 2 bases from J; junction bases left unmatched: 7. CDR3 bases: TGTGCCAGCATGAGAGACAGGGGTGGCAATCAGCCCCAGCATTTT. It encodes CASMRDRGGNQPQHF.

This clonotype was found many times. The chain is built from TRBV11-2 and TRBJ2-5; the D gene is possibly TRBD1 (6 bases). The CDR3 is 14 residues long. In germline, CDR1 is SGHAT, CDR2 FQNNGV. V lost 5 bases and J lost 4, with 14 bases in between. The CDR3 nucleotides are TGTGCCAGCAGCAGCAGGGGTGGCGTAGAGACCCAGTACTTC. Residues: CASSSRGGVETQYF. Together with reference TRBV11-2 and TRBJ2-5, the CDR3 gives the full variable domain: EAGVAQSPRYKIIEKRQSVAFWCNPISGHATLYWYQQILGQGPKLLIQFQNNGVVDDSQLPKDRFSAERLKGVDSTLKIQPAKLEDSAVYLCASSSRGGVETQYFGPGTRLLVL.

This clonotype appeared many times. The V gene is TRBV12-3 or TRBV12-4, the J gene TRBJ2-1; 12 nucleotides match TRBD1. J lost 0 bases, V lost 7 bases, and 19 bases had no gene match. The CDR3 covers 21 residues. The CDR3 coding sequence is TGTGCCAGCACCCCAACTGAACCGGGACAGGGGGCCCTAAGCTCCTACAATGAGCAGTTCTTC. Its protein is CASTPTEPGQGALSSYNEQFF.

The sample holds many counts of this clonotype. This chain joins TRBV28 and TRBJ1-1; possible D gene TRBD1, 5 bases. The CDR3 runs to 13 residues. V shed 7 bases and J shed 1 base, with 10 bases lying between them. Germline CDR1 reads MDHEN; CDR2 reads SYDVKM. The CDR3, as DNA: TGTGCCAGCATCCCCAGGGAGAACACTGAAGCTTTCTTT. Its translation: CASIPRENTEAFF.

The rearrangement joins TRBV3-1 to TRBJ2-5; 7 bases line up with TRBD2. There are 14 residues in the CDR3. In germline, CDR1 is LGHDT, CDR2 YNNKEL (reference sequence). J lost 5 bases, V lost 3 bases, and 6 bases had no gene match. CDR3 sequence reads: CASSQRLAGETQYF. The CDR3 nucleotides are TGTGCCAGCAGCCAGCGACTAGCCGGGGAGACCCAGTACTTC.

The CDR3 DNA is TGTGCCACCTCGGGGGTCGGGGGGGCACAGGAGACCCAGTACTTC. Protein product: CATSGVGGAQETQYF. This chain uses TRBV24-1 with TRBJ2-5; 8 bases fit TRBD2. The germline V gene has CDR1 KGHDR and CDR2 SFDVKD. The CDR3 runs 15 residues. V trimming: 9 bases; J trimming: 5 bases; junction bases outside the gene matches: 13.

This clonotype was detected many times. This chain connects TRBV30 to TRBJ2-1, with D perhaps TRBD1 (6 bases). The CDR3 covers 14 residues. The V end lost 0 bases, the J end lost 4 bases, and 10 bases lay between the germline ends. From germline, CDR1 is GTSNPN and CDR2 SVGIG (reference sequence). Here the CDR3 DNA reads TGTGCCTGGAGTGTCGGCAGGGGTTACAATGAGCAGTTCTTC. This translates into CAWSVGRGYNEQFF.

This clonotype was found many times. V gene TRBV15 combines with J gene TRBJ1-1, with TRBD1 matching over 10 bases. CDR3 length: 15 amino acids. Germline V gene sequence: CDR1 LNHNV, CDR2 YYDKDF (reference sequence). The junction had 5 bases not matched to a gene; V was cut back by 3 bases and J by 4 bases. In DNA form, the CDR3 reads TGTGCCACCAGCAGGGGACAGGGGAGGGGCACTGAAGCTTTCTTT. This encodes CATSRGQGRGTEAFF.

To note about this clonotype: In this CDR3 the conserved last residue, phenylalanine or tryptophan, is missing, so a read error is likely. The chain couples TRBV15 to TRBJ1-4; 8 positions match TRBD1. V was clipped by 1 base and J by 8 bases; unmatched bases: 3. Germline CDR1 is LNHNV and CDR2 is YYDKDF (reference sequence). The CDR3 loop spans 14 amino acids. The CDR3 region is CATSRVQGAEKLFS. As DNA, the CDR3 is TGTGCCACCAGCAGAGTGCAGGGGGCAGAAAAACTGTTTTCT.

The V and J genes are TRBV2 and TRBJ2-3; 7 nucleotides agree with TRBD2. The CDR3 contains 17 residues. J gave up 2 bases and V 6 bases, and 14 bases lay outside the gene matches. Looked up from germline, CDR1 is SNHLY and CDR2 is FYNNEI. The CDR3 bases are TGTGCCAGCAGGGAACCCTTTGGAGCGGGGAACACAGATACGCAGTATTTT. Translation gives CASREPFGAGNTDTQYF.

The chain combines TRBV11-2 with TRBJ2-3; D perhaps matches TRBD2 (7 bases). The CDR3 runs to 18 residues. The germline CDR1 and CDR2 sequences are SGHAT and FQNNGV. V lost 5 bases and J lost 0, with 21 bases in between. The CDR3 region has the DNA TGTGCCAGCAGCCCACGAGGCGGGGGCCCTTTTAGCACAGATACGCAGTATTTT. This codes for CASSPRGGGPFSTDTQYF.

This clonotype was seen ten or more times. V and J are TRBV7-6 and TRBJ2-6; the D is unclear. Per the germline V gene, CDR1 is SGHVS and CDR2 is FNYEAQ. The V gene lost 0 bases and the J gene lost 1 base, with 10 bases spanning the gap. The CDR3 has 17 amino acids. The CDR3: CASSLANPVSGANVLTF. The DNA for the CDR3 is TGTGCCAGCAGCTTAGCCAACCCGGTATCTGGGGCCAACGTCCTGACTTTC.

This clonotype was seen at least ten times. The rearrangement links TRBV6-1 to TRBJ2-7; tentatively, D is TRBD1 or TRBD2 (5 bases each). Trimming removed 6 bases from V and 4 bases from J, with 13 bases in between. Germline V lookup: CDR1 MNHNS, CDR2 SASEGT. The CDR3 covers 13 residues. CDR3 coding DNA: TGTGCCAGCAGCCAGGGACGTTCATACGAGCAGTACTTC. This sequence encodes CASSQGRSYEQYF.

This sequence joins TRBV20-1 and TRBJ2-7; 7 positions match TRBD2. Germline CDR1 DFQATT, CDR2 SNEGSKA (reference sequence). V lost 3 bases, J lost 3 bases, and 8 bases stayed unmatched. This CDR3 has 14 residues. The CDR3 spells CSASSGRRVYEQYF. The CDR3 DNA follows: TGCAGTGCTAGTAGCGGGCGGAGAGTCTACGAGCAGTACTTC.

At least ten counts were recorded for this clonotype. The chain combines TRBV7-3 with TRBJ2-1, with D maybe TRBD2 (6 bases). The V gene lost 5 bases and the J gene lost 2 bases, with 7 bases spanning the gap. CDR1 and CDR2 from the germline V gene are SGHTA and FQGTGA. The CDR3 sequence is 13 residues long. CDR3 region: CASSRGAYNEQFF. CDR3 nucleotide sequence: TGTGCCAGCAGCCGCGGGGCCTACAATGAGCAGTTCTTC.

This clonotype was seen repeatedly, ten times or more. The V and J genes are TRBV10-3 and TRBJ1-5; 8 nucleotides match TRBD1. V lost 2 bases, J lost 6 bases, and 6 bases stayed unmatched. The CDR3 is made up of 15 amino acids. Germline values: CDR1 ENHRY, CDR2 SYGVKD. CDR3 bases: TGTGCCATCAGTGAGGGTGGACAGGGTGCTCAGCCCCAGCATTTT. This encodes CAISEGGQGAQPQHF.

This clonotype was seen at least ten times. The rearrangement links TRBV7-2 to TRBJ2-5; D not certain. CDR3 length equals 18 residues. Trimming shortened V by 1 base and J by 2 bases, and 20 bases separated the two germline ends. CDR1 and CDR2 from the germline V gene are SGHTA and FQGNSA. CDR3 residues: CASSLVPRAGRYQETQYF. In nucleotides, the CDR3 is TGTGCCAGCAGCTTAGTGCCCCGGGCAGGACGTTATCAAGAGACCCAGTACTTC. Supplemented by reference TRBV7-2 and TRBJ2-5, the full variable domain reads GAGVSQSPSNKVTEKGKDVELRCDPISGHTALYWYRQSLGQGLEFLIYFQGNSAPDKSGLPSDRFSAERTGGSVSTLTIQRTQQEDSAVYLCASSLVPRAGRYQETQYFGPGTRLLVL.

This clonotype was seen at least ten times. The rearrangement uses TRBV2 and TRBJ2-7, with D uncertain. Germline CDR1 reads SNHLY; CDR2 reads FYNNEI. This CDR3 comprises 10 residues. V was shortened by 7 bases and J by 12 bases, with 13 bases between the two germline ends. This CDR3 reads CASKVTVWYF. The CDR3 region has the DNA TGTGCCAGCAAAGTCACAGTGTGGTACTTC.

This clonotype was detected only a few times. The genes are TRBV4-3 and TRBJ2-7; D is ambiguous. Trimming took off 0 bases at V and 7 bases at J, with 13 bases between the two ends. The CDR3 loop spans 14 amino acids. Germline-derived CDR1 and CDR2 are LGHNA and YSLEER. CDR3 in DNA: TGCGCCAGCAGCCAAGAGATCAGAGCGTCGGAGCAGTACTTC. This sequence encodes CASSQEIRASEQYF.

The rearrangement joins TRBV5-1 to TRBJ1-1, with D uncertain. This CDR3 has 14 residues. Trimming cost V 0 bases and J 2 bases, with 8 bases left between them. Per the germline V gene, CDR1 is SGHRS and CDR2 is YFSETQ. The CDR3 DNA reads TGCGCCAGCAGCTTGGACAACTTCAACACTGAAGCTTTCTTT. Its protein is CASSLDNFNTEAFF. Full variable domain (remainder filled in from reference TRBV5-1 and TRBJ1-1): KAGVTQTPRYLIKTRGQQVTLSCSPISGHRSVSWYQQTPGQGLQFLFEYFSETQRNKGNFPGRFSGRQFSNSRSEMNVSTLELGDSALYLCASSLDNFNTEAFFGQGTRLTVV.

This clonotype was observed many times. CDR3 residues: CASSLAQGTGGIYEQYF. The CDR3 nucleotides read TGTGCCAGCAGTTTAGCGCAGGGGACAGGGGGGATCTACGAGCAGTACTTC. This chain connects TRBV12-3 or TRBV12-4 to TRBJ2-7; 11 bases agree with TRBD1. V lost 0 bases and J lost 3; bases outside the gene matches: 7. The CDR3 runs 17 residues.